This T cell receptor (beta chain) was obtained from a study of tumor-infiltrating lymphocytes in primary liver carcinoma. Broader study findings: Overlap in tumor-adjacent and tumor-blood pairs fell below that of tumor region pairs. Tumor tissue displayed a significantly greater top-250-clone fraction than blood (p = 0.039).

In regard to this clonotype: The antigen is not known. A read error may account for a junction end that differs from germline.

Unsorted bulk tissue (about 18-32 mg) underwent RNA and DNA co-extraction. The authors sampled five separate regions per tumor. Histology found more than 75% viable tumor cells per sample. The CDR3 is 12 amino acids. Per germline, CDR1 GTSNPN and CDR2 SVGIG (reference sequence). From 450 to 600 ng total RNA, TCR beta cDNA was generated with a primer in the constant region. Sequencing libraries for TCR beta derived from three nested multiplex PCR rounds that used slightly modified ARM-PCR. In the first two PCR rounds, TRBV1-TRBV30 forward primers were paired with a C-beta reverse primer, and each round lasted approximately 9 cycles. Using its own MiXCR run on the multiplex PCR reads, TCRdb lists one record per CDR3 protein. The sample has 95,000 to 100,000 distinct CDR3 sequences; about two thirds are singletons.

Sequenced input: liver tumor tissue from sampling region 2. The subset here: tumor region T2, inferior pole. The clonotype originates from a woman aged 60-75 years with primary liver carcinoma and hepatitis B virus infection. V usage is TRBV30 and J usage is TRBJ2-5, with D unclear. The chain's CDR3 is CASSADREIQYF. In DNA, the CDR3 is TGTGCCTCGAGTGCCGATCGAGAGATCCAGTACTTC.